This TCR beta chain was obtained from a study of blood T cell repertoires in COVID-19. Study in general: Sites in the United States, Italy and Spain provided acute and convalescent COVID-19 samples.

V was shortened by 4 bases and J by 1 base, with 7 bases between the two germline ends. The CDR3 consists of 14 residues. Germline-derived CDR1 and CDR2 are SEHNR and FQNEAQ (reference sequence). Here immunoSEQ multiplex PCR was the method, and the copy in TCRdb shows in-frame clones only, minus some. This sample has 40,000 to 55,000 clones, with roughly 82% found just once. J is TRBJ2-2 and V is TRBV7-9; D unclear. Sequencing used peripheral blood. This receptor was taken from a human donor in a cohort sampled during active COVID-19. The CDR3 bases are TGTGCCAGCAGCTCTAATCTGAACACCGGGGAGCTGTTTTTT. Its translation: CASSSNLNTGELFF.